This passage covers 23 T cell receptor beta chains from one sample sequenced in a study of T cells expressing NK-cell markers. One entry per CDR3 protein, without DNA, is what TCRdb gives after re-calling the 5' RACE reads. This sample's table has about 380,000 distinct CDR3 sequences. Sequencing was carried out using blood T cells: a sorted CD56 or NKG2C T cell subset, CD4+ or CD8+ T cells, or bulk PBMC T cells (not recorded which). The receptors shown here come from a man aged 18 to 69 in good health.

This rearrangement joins TRBV27 to TRBJ2-3; without DNA, the TCRdb call of TRBD2 cannot be checked. CDR3 length: 16 amino acids. Germline CDR1 MNHEY, CDR2 SMNVEV (reference sequence). CDR3 residues: CASMGAGGPSTDTQYF.

This rearrangement joins TRBV5-1 to TRBJ1-6; the D call of TRBD1 rests on TCRdb alone, since no DNA is present to check it. The CDR3 loop spans 18 amino acids. Germline lookup yields CDR1 SGHRS and CDR2 YFSETQ. The CDR3 sequence: CASSLDDSGAGGGSPLHF.

The chain couples TRBV6-5 to TRBJ1-1. The CDR3 extends over 12 amino acids. CDR1 and CDR2 (germline): MNHEY, SVGAGI. The chain's CDR3 is CASSQSDTEAFF.

This chain links TRBV7-2 with TRBJ2-1; there is no DNA to check the TCRdb D call of TRBD1. The V gene's germline CDR1 is SGHTA and CDR2 FQGNSA. The CDR3 totals 15 residues. The CDR3 reads CASSLRNGGAGEQFF.

The V gene is TRBV18, the J gene TRBJ2-7; TCRdb picks TRBD1, but there is no DNA to check that call. Per germline, CDR1 KGHSH and CDR2 LQKENI. This CDR3 has 17 amino acids. This CDR3 is CASSPRAVPWASYEQYF.

V is TRBV2 and J is TRBJ1-1. The germline gives CDR1 SNHLY, CDR2 FYNNEI. There are 14 residues in the CDR3. CDR3 loop: CASTSQVPNTEAFF.

The rearrangement links TRBV9 to TRBJ2-5; TCRdb proposes TRBD1, but this gene call is untestable without DNA. CDR3 length: 14 residues. From germline, CDR1 is SGDLS and CDR2 YYNGEE. CDR3 in amino acids: CASTWGLGEETQYF.

The rearrangement joins TRBV20-1 to TRBJ2-3; without DNA, the TCRdb call of TRBD2 cannot be checked. Germline assignment: CDR1 DFQATT and CDR2 SNEGSKA (reference sequence). CDR3 length: 16 amino acids. This CDR3 is CSAGLAGGPNRDTQYF.

The rearrangement links TRBV30 to TRBJ1-6; TCRdb gives TRBD1 as the D gene, but with no DNA this cannot be confirmed. The CDR3 totals 15 residues. Germline-derived CDR1 and CDR2 are GTSNPN and SVGIG (reference sequence). CDR3: CAWSPTGWDNSPLHF.

The J gene is TRBJ1-1, the V gene TRBV12-3 or TRBV12-4; as DNA is missing, the TRBD1 call by TCRdb cannot be tested. This CDR3 spans 14 amino acids. CDR3 amino acids: CASSGMIGQGEAFF.

V gene TRBV7-3 combines with J gene TRBJ2-1; the D gene TCRdb calls, TRBD2, cannot be checked with no DNA. The CDR3 is 15 residues long. The germline gives CDR1 SGHTA, CDR2 FQGTGA. CDR3 amino acids: CASSSPGGAFGEQFF.

This chain joins TRBV9 and TRBJ2-1; TCRdb's D call of TRBD2 is untestable without DNA. Germline values: CDR1 SGDLS, CDR2 YYNGEE. The CDR3 length is 16 residues. CDR3 residues: CARPRISSSVYNEQFF.

The chain combines TRBV7-9 with TRBJ2-1; the D gene TCRdb calls, TRBD1, cannot be checked with no DNA. The germline V gene encodes CDR1 SEHNR and CDR2 FQNEAQ (reference sequence). The CDR3 runs to 17 residues. CDR3 region: CASSLARGAGLYHEQFF.

J is TRBJ2-1 and V is TRBV5-1; TCRdb designates TRBD2, a call that cannot be tested without DNA. Germline V gene data show CDR1 as SGHRS and CDR2 as YFSETQ. CDR3 length equals 15 residues. The CDR3 region is CASSPTSGVFLGQFF.

The chain couples TRBV3-1 to TRBJ2-4; the TCRdb call, TRBD1, lacks DNA for checking. There are 15 residues in the CDR3. Germline V CDR1 and CDR2: LGHDT, YNNKEL (reference sequence). The CDR3 region is CASSQDRHRKNIQYF.

V and J are TRBV9 and TRBJ2-2; checking the TCRdb D call of TRBD2 is not possible without DNA. The CDR3 consists of 16 residues. The V gene's germline CDR1 is SGDLS and CDR2 YYNGEE. CDR3 protein: CASSTHGPTNTGELFF.

The chain recombines TRBV4-1 with TRBJ1-3; the D gene TCRdb calls, TRBD1, cannot be checked with no DNA. The CDR3 extends over 16 amino acids. CDR1 and CDR2 (germline): MGHRA, YSYEKL. The chain's CDR3 is CASSSGITGYGNTIYF.

The chain combines TRBV6-1 with TRBJ2-2; the TCRdb call, TRBD2, lacks DNA for checking. The CDR3 is made up of 17 amino acids. CDR1 and CDR2 from the germline V gene are MNHNS and SASEGT. CDR3 residues: CASSIKGLAGRTGELFF.

The J gene is TRBJ1-4, the V gene TRBV19; without DNA, the TCRdb call of TRBD1 cannot be checked. CDR3 length: 15 amino acids. The germline gives CDR1 LNHDA, CDR2 SQIVND (reference sequence). CDR3: CASSIMRGANEKLFF.

The genes are TRBV28 and TRBJ2-7; TCRdb outputs TRBD1, but without DNA this stays unchecked. Germline CDR1 MDHEN, CDR2 SYDVKM. This CDR3 has 12 residues. The CDR3: CASKTGGYEQYF.

The J gene is TRBJ2-3, the V gene TRBV20-1; the D gene TCRdb calls, TRBD2, cannot be checked with no DNA. The germline V gene has CDR1 DFQATT and CDR2 SNEGSKA (reference sequence). The CDR3 totals 12 residues. The CDR3 reads CSAKRALDTQYF.

V is TRBV19 and J is TRBJ1-2. Germline V gives CDR1 LNHDA, CDR2 SQIVND (reference sequence). The CDR3 totals 15 residues. CDR3 amino acids: CASSPTGGDSNGYTF.

The chain links TRBV23-1 to TRBJ1-6; the TRBD1 assignment by TCRdb is unverifiable without DNA. TRBV23-1 is noted as an ORF with a role that remains uncertain. The CDR3 is 17 amino acids. CDR3 sequence reads: CASSQSHSPQHNSPLHF.